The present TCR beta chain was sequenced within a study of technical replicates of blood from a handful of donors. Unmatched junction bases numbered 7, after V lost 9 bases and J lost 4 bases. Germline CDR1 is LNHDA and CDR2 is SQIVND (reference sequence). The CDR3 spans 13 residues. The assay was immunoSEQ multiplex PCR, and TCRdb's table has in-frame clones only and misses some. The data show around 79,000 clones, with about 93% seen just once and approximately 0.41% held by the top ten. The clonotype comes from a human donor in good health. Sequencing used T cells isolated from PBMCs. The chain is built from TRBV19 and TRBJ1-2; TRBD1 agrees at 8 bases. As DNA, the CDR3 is TGTGCCAGCAGGGGGCAGGGCCCCTATGGCTACACCTTC. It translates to CASRGQGPYGYTF.